These 17 T cell receptor beta chains were all obtained from the same sample, sequenced in a study of T cells after yellow fever vaccination. TCRdb reprocessed the 5' RACE reads with MiXCR, giving one entry per CDR3 protein. The repertoire holds more than 300,000 distinct CDR3 sequences, with about 10% as singletons. Source: CD4+ T cells sorted from PBMCs, taken 45 days after the yellow fever booster vaccination. These receptors were taken from a man younger than 35 who received the YFV17D yellow fever vaccine.

This clonotype appeared many times. V and J are TRBV5-1 and TRBJ2-5, with D hard to call. Per the germline V gene, CDR1 is SGHRS and CDR2 is YFSETQ. The CDR3 is 11 residues long. V gave up 0 bases and J gave up 3 bases, with 0 bases separating them. CDR3 in amino acids: CASSLEETQYF. The CDR3 region has the DNA TGCGCCAGCAGCTTGGAAGAGACCCAGTACTTC.

The rearrangement links TRBV27 to TRBJ2-5, with D possibly matching TRBD2 (7 bases). Trimming took 2 bases from V and 5 from J, leaving 15 bases between them. The CDR3 is made up of 15 amino acids. Per the germline V gene, CDR1 is MNHEY and CDR2 is SMNVEV (reference sequence). CDR3 bases: TGTGCCAGCAGTTTAATGGCGGGGGCTTCGGAGACCCAGTACTTC. Its protein is CASSLMAGASETQYF.

This chain joins TRBV6-5 and TRBJ1-6; D might be TRBD1 (5 bases). Germline V gives CDR1 MNHEY, CDR2 SVGAGI. This CDR3 has 16 amino acids. The ends were cut back, 6 bases at V and 8 bases at J, with 20 bases in the middle. The CDR3 bases are TGTGCCAGCAGCAAAGGCACACCCGGGGGATATTCACCCCTCCACTTT. The encoded protein is CASSKGTPGGYSPLHF.

This clonotype was seen ten or more times. The chain employs TRBV5-1 and TRBJ2-3; D remains unclear. CDR1 and CDR2 (germline): SGHRS, YFSETQ. V was shortened by 2 bases and J by 7 bases, with 8 bases between the two germline ends. This CDR3 comprises 12 residues. CDR3 in DNA: TGCGCCAGCAGCTTAGATTGGAATACGCAGTATTTT. Protein sequence: CASSLDWNTQYF.

This clonotype has only a few counts. The CDR3 sequence is CASSGKTEYEQYF. CDR3 coding DNA: TGTGCCAGCAGCGGCAAGACGGAATACGAGCAGTACTTC. V and J are TRBV9 and TRBJ2-7; D gene ambiguous. Germline V gene data show CDR1 as SGDLS and CDR2 as YYNGEE. The V gene lost 3 bases and the J gene lost 4 bases, with 11 bases spanning the gap. This CDR3 has 13 amino acids.

The V and J genes are TRBV15 and TRBJ2-7; D possibly corresponds to TRBD1 (6 bases). V was clipped by 0 bases and J by 11 bases, with 11 bases between them. The CDR3 runs to 12 residues. The germline gives CDR1 LNHNV, CDR2 YYDKDF (reference sequence). Here the CDR3 reads CATSRDHRDKYV. The CDR3 coding sequence is TGTGCCACCAGCAGAGACCACCGGGACAAGTACGTC.

This clonotype was recorded many times. The V and J genes are TRBV4-3 and TRBJ1-5, with unresolved D. Germline lookup yields CDR1 LGHNA and CDR2 YSLEER. The V end lost 3 bases, the J end lost 7 bases, and 16 bases lay between the germline ends. The length of the CDR3 is 15 residues. In DNA form, the CDR3 reads TGCGCCAGCAGCCAGACCCCCCTGGAGGGCCAGCCCCAGCATTTT. It encodes CASSQTPLEGQPQHF.

This clonotype was counted many times. V is TRBV4-1 and J is TRBJ2-3; no definite D call. V was cut by 2 bases and J by 4 bases, with 16 bases left in between. Germline assignment: CDR1 MGHRA and CDR2 YSYEKL. The CDR3 extends over 16 amino acids. CDR3: CASSQSPGSPADTQYF. Written as DNA, the CDR3 is TGCGCCAGCAGCCAATCTCCGGGTAGCCCCGCAGATACGCAGTATTTT.

This clonotype was found many times. This chain uses TRBV7-9 with TRBJ1-2; D is ambiguous. Trimming took off 2 bases at V and 3 bases at J, with 7 bases between the two ends. The germline V gene has CDR1 SEHNR and CDR2 FQNEAQ (reference sequence). The CDR3 covers 13 residues. This CDR3 reads CASSLYFDYGYTF. The CDR3 coding sequence is TGTGCCAGCAGCTTATATTTCGACTATGGCTACACCTTC.

The V and J genes are TRBV7-2 and TRBJ2-1, with D maybe TRBD2 (7 bases). The CDR3 covers 15 residues. V lost 6 bases, J lost 2 bases, and 14 bases lay in between. Germline V lookup: CDR1 SGHTA, CDR2 FQGNSA. In DNA form, the CDR3 reads TGTGCCAGCAGGTTGGGGGGGGCCCCCTACAATGAGCAGTTCTTC. It specifies CASRLGGAPYNEQFF.

This clonotype was counted at least ten times. V usage is TRBV7-9 and J usage is TRBJ1-3, with D perhaps TRBD1 (6 bases). CDR3 length: 19 residues. Germline loops: CDR1 SEHNR, CDR2 FQNEAQ (reference sequence). Trimming left V 0 bases short and J 0 bases short, with 18 bases between. The CDR3 region has the DNA TGTGCCAGCAGCTTAGCCCCATGGGGGCGAGAGAACTCTGGAAACACCATATATTTT. It encodes CASSLAPWGRENSGNTIYF.

This clonotype was seen at least ten times. This chain joins TRBV15 and TRBJ2-7, with TRBD2 matching over 8 bases. After removal of 3 bases from V and 3 bases from J, the junction contained 7 bases not matched to a gene. CDR1 is LNHNV, CDR2 YYDKDF, per germline (reference sequence). The CDR3 has 15 amino acids. The CDR3 nucleotides are TGTGCCACCAGCAGGGAGGCGGGACTAGACTACGAGCAGTACTTC. Translation gives CATSREAGLDYEQYF. The full variable domain, completed using reference TRBV15 and TRBJ2-7, is DAMVIQNPRYQVTQFGKPVTLSCSQTLNHNVMYWYQQKSSQAPKLLFHYYDKDFNNEADTPDNFQSRRPNTSFCFLDIRSPGLGDTAMYLCATSREAGLDYEQYFGPGTRLTVT.

This clonotype was seen only a few times. The V gene is TRBV7-2, the J gene TRBJ2-7; D is uncertain. The CDR3 consists of 13 residues. Germline V gene data show CDR1 as SGHTA and CDR2 as FQGNSA. V was cut by 1 base and J by 5 bases, with 9 bases left in between. The CDR3: CASSLGPGDEQYF. The CDR3 DNA follows: TGTGCCAGCAGCTTAGGTCCAGGCGACGAGCAGTACTTC.

The chain combines TRBV7-8 with TRBJ1-3; D is uncertain. V was cut by 4 bases and J by 0 bases, with 13 bases left in between. The CDR3 runs to 16 residues. In germline, CDR1 is SGHVS, CDR2 FQNEAQ. This CDR3 is CASSWKWTDSGNTIYF. In nucleotides, the CDR3 is TGTGCCAGCAGCTGGAAATGGACCGACTCTGGAAACACCATATATTTT.

This clonotype has ten or more counts. The J gene is TRBJ1-2, the V gene TRBV25-1; D call uncertain. This CDR3 region has 13 residues. Trimming removed 6 bases from V and 2 bases from J, with 10 bases in between. Germline assignment: CDR1 MGHDK and CDR2 SYGVNS. The CDR3 DNA reads TGTGCCAGCAGGCGAGACGGCAACTATGGCTACACCTTC. This sequence encodes CASRRDGNYGYTF.

The chain combines TRBV28 with TRBJ1-6; TRBD1 might be the D (5 bases). Trimming shortened V by 5 bases and J by 5 bases, and 10 bases separated the two germline ends. Germline V CDR1 and CDR2: MDHEN, SYDVKM. The CDR3 has 14 amino acids. The CDR3 sequence is CASSGPGDNSPLHF. The CDR3, as DNA: TGTGCCAGCAGTGGGCCGGGGGATAATTCACCCCTCCACTTT.

J is TRBJ1-5 and V is TRBV6-2 or TRBV6-3, with 7 bases identical to TRBD1. Germline trimming cut 6 bases from V and 2 bases from J; bases unmatched to any gene: 7. This CDR3 region has 15 residues. CDR1 and CDR2 from the germline V gene are MNHEY and SVGEGT. CDR3 nucleotide sequence: TGTGCCAGCAGCCCTGGACAGGCGCGCAATCAGCCCCAGCATTTT. Its translation: CASSPGQARNQPQHF.